The entry that follows covers one TCR beta chain sequence. Sequencing was performed with immunoSEQ multiplex PCR; in TCRdb, only in-frame clones are kept and a portion is missing. Among around 110,000 clones listed, around 91% were seen once. CDR1 SGHNT and CDR2 YYREEE come from the germline V gene (reference sequence). Between the trimmed V and J ends, which lost 4 bases and 2 bases, there was a span of 11 bases. This CDR3 contains 14 residues. This entry belongs to a study of control samples from healthy donors and cancer patients. The origin of this receptor is a woman aged 45-65 years with colorectal cancer. J is TRBJ2-3 and V is TRBV5-4; no reliable D call. The material sequenced was PBMCs. Here the CDR3 reads CASSAGQTTDTQYF. The CDR3 DNA sequence: TGTGCCAGCAGCGCTGGGCAGACCACAGATACGCAGTATTTT.